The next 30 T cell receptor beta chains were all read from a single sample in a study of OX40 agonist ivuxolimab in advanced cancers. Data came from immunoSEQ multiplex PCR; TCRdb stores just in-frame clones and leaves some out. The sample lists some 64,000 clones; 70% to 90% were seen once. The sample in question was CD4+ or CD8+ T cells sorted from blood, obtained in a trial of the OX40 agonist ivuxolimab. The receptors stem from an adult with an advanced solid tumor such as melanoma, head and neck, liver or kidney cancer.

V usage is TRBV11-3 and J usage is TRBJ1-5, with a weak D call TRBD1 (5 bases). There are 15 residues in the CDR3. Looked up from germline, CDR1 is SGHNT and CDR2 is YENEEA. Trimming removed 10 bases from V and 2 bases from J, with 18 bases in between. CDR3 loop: CATPRGGGGNQPQHF. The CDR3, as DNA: TGTGCCACCCCTCGCGGGGGTGGAGGCAATCAGCCCCAGCATTTT.

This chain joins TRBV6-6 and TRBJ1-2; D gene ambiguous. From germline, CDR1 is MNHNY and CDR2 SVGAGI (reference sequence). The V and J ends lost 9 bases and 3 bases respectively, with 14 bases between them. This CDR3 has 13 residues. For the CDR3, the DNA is TGTGCCAGTGGTAGGCGGGAGGACTATGGCTACACCTTC. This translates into CASGRREDYGYTF.

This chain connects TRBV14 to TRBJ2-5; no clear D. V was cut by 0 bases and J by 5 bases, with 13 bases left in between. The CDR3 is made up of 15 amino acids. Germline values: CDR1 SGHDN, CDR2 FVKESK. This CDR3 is CASSQDVQRRETQYF. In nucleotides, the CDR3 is TGTGCCAGCAGCCAAGACGTCCAGCGACGGGAGACCCAGTACTTC.

The CDR3 DNA is TGTGCCATCACCGGGGGGACAGGTCGTTCACCCCTCCACTTT. This sequence encodes CAITGGTGRSPLHF. The V and J genes are TRBV10-3 and TRBJ1-6; 8 bases line up with TRBD1. Unmatched junction bases numbered 8, after V lost 7 bases and J lost 9 bases. The CDR3 has 14 amino acids. Looked up from germline, CDR1 is ENHRY and CDR2 is SYGVKD.

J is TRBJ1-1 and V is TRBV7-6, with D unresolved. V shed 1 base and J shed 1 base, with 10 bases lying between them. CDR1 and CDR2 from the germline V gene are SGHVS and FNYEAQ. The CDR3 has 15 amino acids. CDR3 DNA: TGTGCCAGCAGCTTAGACCACCAGCCGAACACTGAAGCTTTCTTT. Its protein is CASSLDHQPNTEAFF.

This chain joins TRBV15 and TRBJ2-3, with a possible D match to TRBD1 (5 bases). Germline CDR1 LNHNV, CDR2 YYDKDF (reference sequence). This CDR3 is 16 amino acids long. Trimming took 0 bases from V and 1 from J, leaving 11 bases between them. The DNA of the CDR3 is TGTGCCACCAGCAGAGACAAGGGGCCGGGCACAGATACGCAGTATTTT. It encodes CATSRDKGPGTDTQYF.

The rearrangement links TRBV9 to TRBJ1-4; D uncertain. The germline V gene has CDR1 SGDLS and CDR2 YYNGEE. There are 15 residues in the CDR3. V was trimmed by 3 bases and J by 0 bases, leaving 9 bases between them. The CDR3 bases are TGTGCCAGCAGCGGCTTGAGCGCAACTAATGAAAAACTGTTTTTT. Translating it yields CASSGLSATNEKLFF.

The CDR3 here is CASRRGAGSPEQYF. The CDR3 DNA sequence: TGTGCCAGCAGACGAGGTGCAGGCTCCCCCGAGCAGTACTTC. The rearrangement uses TRBV7-2 and TRBJ2-7; D is undetermined. CDR3 length: 14 residues. Trimming shortened V by 6 bases and J by 6 bases, and 18 bases separated the two germline ends. The germline CDR1 and CDR2 sequences are SGHTA and FQGNSA. Using reference TRBV7-2 and TRBJ2-7 for the parts outside the CDR3, the full variable domain is GAGVSQSPSNKVTEKGKDVELRCDPISGHTALYWYRQSLGQGLEFLIYFQGNSAPDKSGLPSDRFSAERTGGSVSTLTIQRTQQEDSAVYLCASRRGAGSPEQYFGPGTRLTVT.

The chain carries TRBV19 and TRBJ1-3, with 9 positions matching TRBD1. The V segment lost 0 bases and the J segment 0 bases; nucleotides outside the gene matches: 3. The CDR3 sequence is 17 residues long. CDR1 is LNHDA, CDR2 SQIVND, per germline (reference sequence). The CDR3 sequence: CASSIDWTGASGNTIYF. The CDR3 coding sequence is TGTGCCAGTAGTATAGATTGGACAGGGGCCTCTGGAAACACCATATATTTT.

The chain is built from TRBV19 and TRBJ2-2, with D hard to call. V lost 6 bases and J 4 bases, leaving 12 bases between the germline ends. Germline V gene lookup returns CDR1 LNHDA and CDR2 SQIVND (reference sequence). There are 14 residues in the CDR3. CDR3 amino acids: CASSPGPGTGELFF. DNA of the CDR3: TGTGCCAGTAGCCCGGGCCCGGGCACCGGGGAGCTGTTTTTT.

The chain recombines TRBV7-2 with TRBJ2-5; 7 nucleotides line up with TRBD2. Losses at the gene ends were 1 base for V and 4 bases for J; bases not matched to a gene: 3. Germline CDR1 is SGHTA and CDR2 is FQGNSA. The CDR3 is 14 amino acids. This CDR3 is CASSLVGGRETQYF. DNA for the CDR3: TGTGCCAGCAGCTTAGTCGGGGGGAGAGAGACCCAGTACTTC.

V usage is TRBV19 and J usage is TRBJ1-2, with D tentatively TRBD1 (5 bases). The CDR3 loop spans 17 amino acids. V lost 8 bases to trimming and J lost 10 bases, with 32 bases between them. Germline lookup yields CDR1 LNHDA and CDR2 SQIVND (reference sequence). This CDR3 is CASLGLTTRDPLKAYTF. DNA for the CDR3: TGTGCCAGTCTAGGGTTAACGACTAGGGACCCCCTTAAAGCCTACACCTTC.

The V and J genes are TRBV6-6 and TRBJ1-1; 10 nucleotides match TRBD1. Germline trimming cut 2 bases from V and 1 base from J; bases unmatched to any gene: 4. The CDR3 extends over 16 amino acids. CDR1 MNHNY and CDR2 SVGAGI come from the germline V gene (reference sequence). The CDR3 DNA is TGTGCCAGCAGTTACCCCGGACAGGGGGAGAACACTGAAGCTTTCTTT. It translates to CASSYPGQGENTEAFF.

In nucleotides, the CDR3 is TGTGCCAGCAGCTTAGGGCGGGGAGTCGGTCCCCACGAGCAGTACTTC. This translates into CASSLGRGVGPHEQYF. The chain has TRBV7-9 and TRBJ2-7, with a possible D match to TRBD2 (6 bases). The germline V gene encodes CDR1 SEHNR and CDR2 FQNEAQ (reference sequence). Trimming removed 1 base at V and 5 bases at J, with 18 bases between. This CDR3 region has 16 residues.

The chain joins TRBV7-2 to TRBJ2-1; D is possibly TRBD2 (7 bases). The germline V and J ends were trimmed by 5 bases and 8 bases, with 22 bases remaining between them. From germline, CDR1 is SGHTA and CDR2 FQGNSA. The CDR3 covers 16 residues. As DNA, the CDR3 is TGTGCCAGCAGCATCTCGGGGGGCTCGAACGTCGATGAGCAGTTCTTC. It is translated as CASSISGGSNVDEQFF. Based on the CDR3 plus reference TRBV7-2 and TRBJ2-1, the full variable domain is GAGVSQSPSNKVTEKGKDVELRCDPISGHTALYWYRQSLGQGLEFLIYFQGNSAPDKSGLPSDRFSAERTGGSVSTLTIQRTQQEDSAVYLCASSISGGSNVDEQFFGPGTRLTVL.

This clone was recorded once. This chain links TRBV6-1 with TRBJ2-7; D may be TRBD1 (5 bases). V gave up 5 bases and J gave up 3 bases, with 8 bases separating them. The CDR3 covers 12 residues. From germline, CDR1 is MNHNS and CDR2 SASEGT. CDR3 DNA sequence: TGTGCCAGCAGTTCCGGACACTACGAGCAGTACTTC. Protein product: CASSSGHYEQYF.

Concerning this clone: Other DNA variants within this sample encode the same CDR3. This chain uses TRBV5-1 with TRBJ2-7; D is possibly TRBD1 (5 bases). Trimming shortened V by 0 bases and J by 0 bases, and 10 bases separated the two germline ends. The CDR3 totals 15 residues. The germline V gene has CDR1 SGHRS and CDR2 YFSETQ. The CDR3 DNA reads TGCGCCAGCAGCTTGGACAGGACAAGCTCCTACGAGCAGTACTTC. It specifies CASSLDRTSSYEQYF.

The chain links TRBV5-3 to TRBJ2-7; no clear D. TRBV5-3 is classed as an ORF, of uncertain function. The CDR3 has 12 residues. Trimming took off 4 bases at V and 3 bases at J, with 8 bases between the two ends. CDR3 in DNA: TGTGCCAGAAGCCTCCGAGTCTACGAGCAGTACTTC. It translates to CARSLRVYEQYF.

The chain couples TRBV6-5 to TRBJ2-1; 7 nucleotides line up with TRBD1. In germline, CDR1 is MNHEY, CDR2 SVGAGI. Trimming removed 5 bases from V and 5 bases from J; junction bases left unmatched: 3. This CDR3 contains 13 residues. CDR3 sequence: CASSRGQHNEQFF. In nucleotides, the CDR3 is TGTGCCAGCAGTAGGGGGCAACACAATGAGCAGTTCTTC.

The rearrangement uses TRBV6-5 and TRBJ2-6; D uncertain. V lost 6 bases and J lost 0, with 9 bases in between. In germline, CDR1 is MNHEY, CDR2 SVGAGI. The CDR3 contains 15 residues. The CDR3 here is CASRELISGANVLTF. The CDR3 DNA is TGTGCCAGCAGAGAACTAATCTCTGGGGCCAACGTCCTGACTTTC.

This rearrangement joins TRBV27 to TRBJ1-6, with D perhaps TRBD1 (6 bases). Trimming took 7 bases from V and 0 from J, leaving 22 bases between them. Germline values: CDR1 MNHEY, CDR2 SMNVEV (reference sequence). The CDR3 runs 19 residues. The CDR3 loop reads CASKRSGTLVSSYNSPLHF. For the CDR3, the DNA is TGTGCCAGCAAGAGATCCGGGACACTTGTGAGCTCCTATAATTCACCCCTCCACTTT.

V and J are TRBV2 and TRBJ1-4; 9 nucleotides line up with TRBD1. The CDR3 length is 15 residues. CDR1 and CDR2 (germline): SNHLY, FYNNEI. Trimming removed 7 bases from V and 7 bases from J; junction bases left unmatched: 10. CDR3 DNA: TGTGCCAGCAAGGAACAGGGGGCAGGCGGTGAAAAACTGTTTTTT. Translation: CASKEQGAGGEKLFF. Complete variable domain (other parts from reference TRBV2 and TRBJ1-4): EPEVTQTPSHQVTQMGQEVILRCVPISNHLYFYWYRQILGQKVEFLVSFYNNEISEKSEIFDDQFSVERPDGSNFTLKIRSTKLEDSAMYFCASKEQGAGGEKLFFGSGTQLSVL.

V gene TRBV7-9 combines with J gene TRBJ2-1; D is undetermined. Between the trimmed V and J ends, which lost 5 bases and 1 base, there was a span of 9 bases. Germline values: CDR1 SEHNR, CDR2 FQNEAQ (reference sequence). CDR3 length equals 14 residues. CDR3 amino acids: CASSRLSSYNEQFF. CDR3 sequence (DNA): TGTGCCAGCAGCCGACTTTCTTCCTACAATGAGCAGTTCTTC.

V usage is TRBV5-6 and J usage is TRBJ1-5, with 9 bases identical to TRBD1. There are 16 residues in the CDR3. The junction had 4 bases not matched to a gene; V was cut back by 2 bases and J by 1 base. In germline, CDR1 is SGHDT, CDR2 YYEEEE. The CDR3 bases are TGTGCCAGCAGCTTCCGGACAGGGGTCAGCAATCAGCCCCAGCATTTT. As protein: CASSFRTGVSNQPQHF.

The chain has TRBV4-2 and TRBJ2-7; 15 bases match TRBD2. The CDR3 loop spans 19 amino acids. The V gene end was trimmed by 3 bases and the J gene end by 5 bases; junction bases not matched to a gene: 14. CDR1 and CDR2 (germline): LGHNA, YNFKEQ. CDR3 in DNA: TGTGCCAGCAGCCAGACTGGGACTAGCGGGGGGCAGAATCTAAACGAGCAGTACTTC. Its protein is CASSQTGTSGGQNLNEQYF.

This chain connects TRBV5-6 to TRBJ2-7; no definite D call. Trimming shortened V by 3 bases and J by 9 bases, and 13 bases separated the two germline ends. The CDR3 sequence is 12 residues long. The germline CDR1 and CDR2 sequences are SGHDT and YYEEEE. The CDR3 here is CASSSVGQWQYF. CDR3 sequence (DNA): TGTGCCAGCAGCTCGGTAGGGCAATGGCAGTACTTC.

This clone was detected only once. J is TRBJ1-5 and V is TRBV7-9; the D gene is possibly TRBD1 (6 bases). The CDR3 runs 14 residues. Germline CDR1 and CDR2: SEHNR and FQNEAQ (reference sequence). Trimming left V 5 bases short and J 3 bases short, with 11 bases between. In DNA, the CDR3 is TGTGCCAGCAGCATCACAGGGACCAATCAGCCCCAGCATTTT. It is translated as CASSITGTNQPQHF.

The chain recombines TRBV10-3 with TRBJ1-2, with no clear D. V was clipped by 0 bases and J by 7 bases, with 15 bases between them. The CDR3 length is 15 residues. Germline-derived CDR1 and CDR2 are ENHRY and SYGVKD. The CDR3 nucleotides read TGTGCCATCAGTGAGTCGAACGGGCCCTCGGGTGGCTACACCTTC. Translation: CAISESNGPSGGYTF.

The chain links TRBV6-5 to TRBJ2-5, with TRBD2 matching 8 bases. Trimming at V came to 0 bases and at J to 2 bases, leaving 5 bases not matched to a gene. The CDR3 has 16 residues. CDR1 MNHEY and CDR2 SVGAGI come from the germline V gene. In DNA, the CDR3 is TGTGCCAGCAGTTACTCGGGTAGCGGGGCTCAAGAGACCCAGTACTTC. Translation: CASSYSGSGAQETQYF.

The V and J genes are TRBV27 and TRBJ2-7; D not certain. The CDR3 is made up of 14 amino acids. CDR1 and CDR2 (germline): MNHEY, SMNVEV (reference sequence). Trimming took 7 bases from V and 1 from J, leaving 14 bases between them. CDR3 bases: TGTGCCAGCACTCCGTCCCGGATTTCCTACGAGCAGTACTTC. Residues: CASTPSRISYEQYF.